Shown below are 16 T cell receptor beta chains from a single sample sequenced in a study of blood T cell repertoires in COVID-19 (dated by TCRdb to the early 2020s). The library came from the immunoSEQ multiplex PCR assay. The source is immuneACCESS, and TCRdb retained only in-frame sequences with V and J called. Part of the clones is not carried over; for the studies checked, unresolved V genes explain less than half of this, and the remainder is unexplained. Across this sample there are approximately 180,000 clones, with roughly 83% seen only once. The top ten constitute over 6.5% of the sample. What was sequenced was peripheral blood. The receptors stem from a woman in her thirties or forties with COVID-19, enrolled during active disease.

The V and J genes are TRBV5-1 and TRBJ2-1; weak D call: TRBD2 (6 bases). The CDR3 contains 12 residues. Germline V gene data show CDR1 as SGHRS and CDR2 as YFSETQ. Trimming cost V 4 bases and J 10 bases, with 12 bases left between them. The CDR3 spells CASSRGMGEQFF. CDR3 bases: TGCGCCAGCAGCCGGGGGATGGGGGAGCAGTTCTTC.

The chain recombines TRBV29-1 with TRBJ2-5; D may be TRBD2 (5 bases). Between the trimmed V and J ends, which lost 3 bases and 7 bases, there was a span of 15 bases. Germline V gene data show CDR1 as SQVTM and CDR2 as ANQGSEA. The CDR3 has 13 residues. CDR3 protein: CSVDRQAEGTQYF. The CDR3 region has the DNA TGCAGCGTTGATAGGCAGGCAGAGGGGACCCAGTACTTC. Supplemented by reference TRBV29-1 and TRBJ2-5, the full variable domain reads SAVISQKPSRDICQRGTSLTIQCQVDSQVTMMFWYRQQPGQSLTLIATANQGSEATYESGFVIDKFPISRPNLTFSTLTVSNMSPEDSSIYLCSVDRQAEGTQYFGPGTRLLVL.

The rearrangement uses TRBV11-2 and TRBJ1-6; no firm D call. CDR3 length: 12 residues. Germline values: CDR1 SGHAT, CDR2 FQNNGV. V lost 7 bases and J 12 bases, leaving 13 bases between the germline ends. For the CDR3, the DNA is TGTGCCAGCAACCTAAGCGAGGAACCCCTCCACTTT. Translated: CASNLSEEPLHF.

This rearrangement joins TRBV6-5 to TRBJ2-2; no reliable D call. The CDR3 length is 13 residues. V lost 7 bases to trimming and J lost 5 bases, with 11 bases between them. Germline CDR1 reads MNHEY; CDR2 reads SVGAGI. The CDR3 sequence: CASTPRATGELFF. The CDR3 DNA follows: TGTGCCAGCACCCCTCGCGCGACCGGGGAGCTGTTTTTT.

The V call is TRBV6-6, the J call TRBJ1-2, with a tentative D call TRBD1 (6 bases). V was clipped by 7 bases and J by 6 bases, with 15 bases between them. This CDR3 comprises 13 residues. The germline V gene has CDR1 MNHNY and CDR2 SVGAGI (reference sequence). The DNA of the CDR3 is TGTGCCAGCATCTATGGACAGTCAAATGGCTACACCTTC. Translating it yields CASIYGQSNGYTF.

In its sample, this clone was seen a few times. The V gene is TRBV14, the J gene TRBJ2-2, with 7 bases that match TRBD2. The germline V gene encodes CDR1 SGHDN and CDR2 FVKESK. V shed 6 bases, J shed 3 bases, and the junction held 10 bases outside the gene matches. There are 16 residues in the CDR3. CDR3 region: CASRDDGEGDTGELFF. CDR3 nucleotide sequence: TGTGCCAGCAGAGACGACGGGGAGGGTGACACCGGGGAGCTGTTTTTT.

The chain uses TRBV23-1 and TRBJ1-5; D unclear. TRBV23-1 belongs to the ORF category, with a function that is uncertain. The CDR3 sequence is 14 residues long. Trimming removed 8 bases at V and 6 bases at J, with 17 bases between. In DNA, the CDR3 is TGCGCCAGCCCACGCCCAACGATGAGTCAGCCCCAGCATTTT. Translating it yields CASPRPTMSQPQHF.

The gene calls are TRBV3-1 (or the pseudogene TRBV3-2) and TRBJ2-1; TRBD1 matches at 11 bases. With V trimmed by 7 bases and J by 6 bases, 5 bases remained unmatched. From germline, CDR1 is LGHDT and CDR2 YNNKEL (reference sequence). The CDR3 is 14 amino acids. CDR3 residues: CASMPGQGVNEQFF. The CDR3 region has the DNA TGTGCCAGCATGCCGGGACAGGGGGTCAATGAGCAGTTCTTC.

The gene calls are TRBV28 and TRBJ1-3; D gene ambiguous. V lost 3 bases and J lost 0, with 9 bases in between. The germline V gene encodes CDR1 MDHEN and CDR2 SYDVKM. This CDR3 comprises 15 residues. The CDR3 sequence is CASSFPGGSGNTIYF. The CDR3, as DNA: TGTGCCAGCAGTTTCCCCGGAGGCTCTGGAAACACCATATATTTT.

This clone was picked up one time. The rearrangement uses TRBV5-1 and TRBJ2-7; D unresolved. Germline CDR1 is SGHRS and CDR2 is YFSETQ. Trimming shortened V by 0 bases and J by 6 bases, and 10 bases separated the two germline ends. The CDR3 has 13 residues. The CDR3 here is CASSLDTPFEQYF. The CDR3 DNA is TGCGCCAGCAGCTTGGACACCCCCTTCGAGCAGTACTTC. Full variable domain (rest looked up from reference TRBV5-1 and TRBJ2-7): KAGVTQTPRYLIKTRGQQVTLSCSPISGHRSVSWYQQTPGQGLQFLFEYFSETQRNKGNFPGRFSGRQFSNSRSEMNVSTLELGDSALYLCASSLDTPFEQYFGPGTRLTVT.

This clone has only one observation. The gene calls are TRBV7-6 and TRBJ1-5; 7 nucleotides line up with TRBD1. Germline V gene lookup returns CDR1 SGHVS and CDR2 FNYEAQ. The junction had 5 bases not matched to a gene; V was cut back by 5 bases and J by 1 base. This CDR3 is built from 15 residues. The CDR3 here is CASSVSGGSNQPQHF. The CDR3 DNA follows: TGTGCCAGCAGCGTATCAGGGGGGAGCAATCAGCCCCAGCATTTT.

V and J are TRBV27 and TRBJ2-3, with 12 bases fitting TRBD2. There are 17 residues in the CDR3. The germline V gene has CDR1 MNHEY and CDR2 SMNVEV (reference sequence). Losses at the gene ends were 3 bases for V and 1 base for J; bases not matched to a gene: 5. CDR3 in DNA: TGTGCCAGCAGTTTGTCTAGCGGGGGGGCCCGCACAGATACGCAGTATTTT. Translated, it gives CASSLSSGGARTDTQYF.

This chain joins TRBV12-5 and TRBJ1-6, with no clear D. V lost 6 bases and J 10 bases, leaving 10 bases between the germline ends. CDR3 length: 12 residues. CDR1 and CDR2 (germline): LGHNT, FRNRAP. CDR3 sequence reads: CASGPTGSPLHF. CDR3 DNA sequence: TGTGCTAGTGGCCCAACCGGGTCACCCCTCCACTTT.

The chain carries TRBV6-1 and TRBJ2-2, with 9 positions matching TRBD1. Germline V lookup: CDR1 MNHNS, CDR2 SASEGT. V lost 2 bases and J lost 5; bases outside the gene matches: 6. There are 16 residues in the CDR3. The CDR3 DNA reads TGTGCCAGCAGTGAATCCCGGACAGGGGTGACCGGGGAGCTGTTTTTT. Protein product: CASSESRTGVTGELFF.

This chain links TRBV10-1 with TRBJ1-1, with a tentative D call TRBD1 (5 bases). V was pared by 6 bases and J by 0 bases, with 8 bases between. The CDR3 runs 13 residues. Per germline, CDR1 WNHNN and CDR2 SYGVQD (reference sequence). The chain's CDR3 is CASSVQVNTEAFF. The CDR3 DNA is TGCGCCAGCAGCGTACAGGTGAACACTGAAGCTTTCTTT.

This clone has just a few counts. V usage is TRBV19 and J usage is TRBJ1-6; weak D call: TRBD1 (5 bases). Germline V lookup: CDR1 LNHDA, CDR2 SQIVND (reference sequence). The CDR3 consists of 14 residues. Between the trimmed V and J ends, which lost 6 bases and 5 bases, there was a span of 11 bases. The CDR3 nucleotides read TGTGCCAGTAGATCCAGGGTGGATAATTCACCCCTCCACTTT. Its translation is CASRSRVDNSPLHF.